The present T cell receptor (beta chain) was sequenced within a study of CD8 T cells in Susac syndrome. In the study overall: Treatment at blood withdrawal was none, corticosteroids, or intravenous immunoglobulin alone in Susac syndrome patients. The study's findings and limits: The relatively small number of individuals in the TCR sequencing and HLA analysis was acknowledged by the study.

V dropped 1 base and J dropped 4; count of bases not matched to a gene: 6. This CDR3 has 16 amino acids. Germline assignment: CDR1 LGHDT and CDR2 YNNKEL (reference sequence). In the case of this clonotype: Its antigen remains unknown.

An input of roughly 0.5 to 1 ug of RNA was subjected to reverse transcription using random hexamers. TCRdb re-called the immunoSEQ multiplex PCR reads through MiXCR, storing one row per CDR3 protein. Counted here are more than 95,000 distinct CDR3 sequences, around 96% occurring once; the ten biggest clones make up around 0.21%. The V gene is TRBV3-1, the J gene TRBJ2-3; 9 nucleotides match TRBD2. Sample: CD8+ T cells from PBMCs. This clonotype originated in a human donor with Susac syndrome. The CDR3 coding sequence is TGTGCCAGCAGCCAAGGAGTAGCGGGAGACTCAGATACGCAGTATTTT. Residues: CASSQGVAGDSDTQYF.